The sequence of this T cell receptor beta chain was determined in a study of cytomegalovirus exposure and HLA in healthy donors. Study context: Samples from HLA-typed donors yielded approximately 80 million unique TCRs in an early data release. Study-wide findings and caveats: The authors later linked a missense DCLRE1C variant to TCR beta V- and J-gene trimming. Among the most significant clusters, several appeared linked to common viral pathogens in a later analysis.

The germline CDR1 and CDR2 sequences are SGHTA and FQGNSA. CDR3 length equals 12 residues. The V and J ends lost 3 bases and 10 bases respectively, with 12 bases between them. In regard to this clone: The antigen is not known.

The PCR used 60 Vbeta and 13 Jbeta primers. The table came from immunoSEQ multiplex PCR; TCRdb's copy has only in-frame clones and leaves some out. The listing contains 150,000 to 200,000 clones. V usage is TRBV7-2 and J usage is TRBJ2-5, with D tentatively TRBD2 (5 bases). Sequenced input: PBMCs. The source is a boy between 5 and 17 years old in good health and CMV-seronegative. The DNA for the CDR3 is TGTGCCAGCAGCTTCGGATCGGGAAACCAGTACTTC. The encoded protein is CASSFGSGNQYF.